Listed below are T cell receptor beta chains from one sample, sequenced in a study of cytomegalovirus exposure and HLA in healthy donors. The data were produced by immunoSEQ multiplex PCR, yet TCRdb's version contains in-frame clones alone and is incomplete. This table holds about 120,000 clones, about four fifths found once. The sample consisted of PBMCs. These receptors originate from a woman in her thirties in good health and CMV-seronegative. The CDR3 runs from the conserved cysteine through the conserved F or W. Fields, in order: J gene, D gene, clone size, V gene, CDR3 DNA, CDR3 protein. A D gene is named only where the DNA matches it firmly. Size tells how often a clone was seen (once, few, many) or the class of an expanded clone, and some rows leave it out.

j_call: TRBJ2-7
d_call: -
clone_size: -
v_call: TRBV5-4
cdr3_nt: TGTGCCAGCAGCTTGGCCACAGGGCGGCACGAGCAGTACTTC
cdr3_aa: CASSLATGRHEQYF

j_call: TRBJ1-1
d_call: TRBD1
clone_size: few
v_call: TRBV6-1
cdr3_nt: TGTGCCAGTGGACAGGGGAGCACTGAAGCTTTCTTT
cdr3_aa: CASGQGSTEAFF

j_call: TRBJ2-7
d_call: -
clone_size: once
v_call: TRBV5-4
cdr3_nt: TGTGCCAGCAGCTTGGGAACTAGCCGGGACTACGAGCAGTACTTC
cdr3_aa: CASSLGTSRDYEQYF

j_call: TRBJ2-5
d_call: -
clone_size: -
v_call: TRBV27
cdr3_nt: TGTGCCAGCAGTTCACAGGGAAGGCAAGAGACCCAGTACTTC
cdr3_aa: CASSSQGRQETQYF

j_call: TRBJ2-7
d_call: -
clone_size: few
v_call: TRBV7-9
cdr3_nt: TGTGCCAGCAGCCCCAGAGAGGGGGATCAAAGGTACGAGCAGTACTTC
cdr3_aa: CASSPREGDQRYEQYF

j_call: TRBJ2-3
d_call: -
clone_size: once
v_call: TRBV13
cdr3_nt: TGTGCCAGCAGCATTACTATCGATACGCAGTATTTT
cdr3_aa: CASSITIDTQYF

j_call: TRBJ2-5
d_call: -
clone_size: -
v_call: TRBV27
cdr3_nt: TGTGCCAGCAGTTTTAGGAGGGGAGGAATTCCTAACATACAACAAGAGACCCAGTACTTC
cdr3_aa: CASSFRRGGIPNIQQETQYF

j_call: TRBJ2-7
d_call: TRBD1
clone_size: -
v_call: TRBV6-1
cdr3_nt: TGTGCCAGCAGTGCGACAGGGGATGTCGAGCAGTACTTC
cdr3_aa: CASSATGDVEQYF

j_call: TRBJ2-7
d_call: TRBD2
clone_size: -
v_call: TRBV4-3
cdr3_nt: TGCGCCAGCAGCCAAGACCTTAGCGGGATCGACTCCTACGAGCAGTACTTC
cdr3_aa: CASSQDLSGIDSYEQYF

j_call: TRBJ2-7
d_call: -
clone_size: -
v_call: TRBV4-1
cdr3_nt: TGCGCCAGCAGCCAAGATCGCGGGTACGAGCAGTACTTC
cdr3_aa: CASSQDRGYEQYF

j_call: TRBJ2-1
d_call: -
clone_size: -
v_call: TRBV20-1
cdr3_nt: TGCAGTGCCCCGGGGTGGAGTGAGCAGTTCTTC
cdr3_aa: CSAPGWSEQFF

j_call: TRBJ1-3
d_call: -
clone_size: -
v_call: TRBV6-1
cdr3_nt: TGTGCCAGCAGTGATGTGGGCCAGAGCTCTGGAAACACCATATATTTT
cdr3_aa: CASSDVGQSSGNTIYF

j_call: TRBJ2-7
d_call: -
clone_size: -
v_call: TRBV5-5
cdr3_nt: TGTGCCAGCAGCTCACCCGGGACTGTTCTTATCTACGAGCAGTACTTC
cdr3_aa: CASSSPGTVLIYEQYF

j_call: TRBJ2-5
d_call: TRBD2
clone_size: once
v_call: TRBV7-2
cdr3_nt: TGTGCCAGCAGCCTACAAATTAGACTAGCGGGAGAGTTTGGAGAGACCCAGTACTTC
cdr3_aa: CASSLQIRLAGEFGETQYF